Following are 23 T cell receptor beta chains from one sample sequenced in a study of shared clonotypes between healthy human individuals. TCRdb's table, derived via immunoSEQ multiplex PCR, lists solely in-frame clones and lacks some. The data contain roughly 2.2 million clones, approximately 95% of them singletons. Material for sequencing was naive CD4+ T cells from PBMCs. Subset specified: CD45RA+ positively selected. These receptors originate from a man in his late teens or twenties in good health. Some clones in this sample may be carry-over from other donors' samples.

J is TRBJ2-2 and V is TRBV11-2, with D tentatively TRBD2 (7 bases). From germline, CDR1 is SGHAT and CDR2 FQNNGV. The germline V and J ends were trimmed by 1 base and 6 bases, with 12 bases remaining between them. The CDR3 is 15 residues long. The CDR3 nucleotides are TGTGCCAGCAGCTTAGTCAGGGGAGGGGCCGGGGAGCTGTTTTTT. It codes for CASSLVRGGAGELFF.

The chain combines TRBV6-1 with TRBJ2-6, with unresolved D. The CDR3 loop spans 17 amino acids. Trimming cost V 3 bases and J 4 bases, with 16 bases left between them. The germline V gene has CDR1 MNHNS and CDR2 SASEGT. The DNA of the CDR3 is TGTGCCAGCAGTGAGGACGTAGGTAGAGGCGGGGCCAACGTCCTGACTTTC. Translated: CASSEDVGRGGANVLTF.

The chain is built from TRBV4-2 and TRBJ2-3; 12 bases match TRBD2. This CDR3 has 19 residues. With V trimmed by 1 base and J by 0 bases, 8 bases remained unmatched. Germline values: CDR1 LGHNA, CDR2 YNFKEQ. The CDR3: CASSQGLAGGPISTDTQYF. The CDR3, as DNA: TGTGCCAGCAGCCAAGGGCTAGCGGGAGGGCCGATTAGCACAGATACGCAGTATTTT.

This clone was seen once. This chain joins TRBV19 and TRBJ2-3; no clear D gene. This CDR3 region has 14 residues. The V end was cut by 4 bases, the J end by 5 bases, with 13 bases between. In germline, CDR1 is LNHDA, CDR2 SQIVND (reference sequence). The CDR3 protein is CASSRARTEDTQYF. For the CDR3, the DNA is TGTGCCAGTAGTAGGGCTAGGACGGAAGATACGCAGTATTTT.

This chain joins TRBV28 and TRBJ1-3; 8 bases map to TRBD1. Germline CDR1 MDHEN, CDR2 SYDVKM. This CDR3 has 12 residues. Trimming at V came to 8 bases and at J to 8 bases, leaving 5 bases not matched to a gene. CDR3 sequence reads: CASWGQVDTIYF. The CDR3 region has the DNA TGTGCCAGCTGGGGACAGGTGGACACCATATATTTT.

V gene TRBV19 combines with J gene TRBJ2-2, with D perhaps TRBD1 (6 bases). CDR1 and CDR2 (germline): LNHDA, SQIVND (reference sequence). This CDR3 spans 17 amino acids. Trimming stripped 6 bases from V and 5 bases from J, with 22 bases between. The CDR3 sequence is CASRILSVGARTGELFF. CDR3 nucleotide sequence: TGTGCCAGTAGAATTCTCTCAGTGGGGGCGAGGACCGGGGAGCTGTTTTTT.

V and J are TRBV9 and TRBJ1-2; possible D gene TRBD1, 6 bases. The V gene's germline CDR1 is SGDLS and CDR2 YYNGEE. This CDR3 is 17 amino acids long. V lost 0 bases to trimming and J lost 4 bases, with 19 bases between them. The CDR3: CASSVATGISLGYGYTF. The CDR3 coding sequence is TGTGCCAGCAGCGTAGCTACAGGGATCTCACTCGGCTATGGCTACACCTTC.

The CDR3 reads CASSFPRTPTNYGYTF. The DNA for the CDR3 is TGTGCCAGCAGTTTTCCAAGGACACCTACAAACTATGGCTACACCTTC. This chain links TRBV28 with TRBJ1-2; D is perhaps TRBD1 (5 bases). V was clipped by 3 bases and J by 2 bases, with 16 bases between them. Germline V CDR1 and CDR2: MDHEN, SYDVKM. The CDR3 has 16 residues.

The chain uses TRBV7-6 and TRBJ2-7; D unresolved. Trimming left V 4 bases short and J 0 bases short, with 13 bases between. Germline loops: CDR1 SGHVS, CDR2 FNYEAQ. CDR3 size: 15 residues. The CDR3 protein is CASSYNDRSSYEQYF. In DNA, the CDR3 is TGTGCCAGCAGCTACAACGACCGGAGCTCCTACGAGCAGTACTTC.

The rearrangement uses TRBV5-1 and TRBJ2-5, with 11 bases that match TRBD2. CDR3 size: 16 residues. The junction had 13 bases not matched to a gene; V was cut back by 7 bases and J by 5 bases. CDR1 SGHRS and CDR2 YFSETQ come from the germline V gene. The CDR3 here is CASRGTILAGVETQYF. DNA of the CDR3: TGCGCCAGCCGCGGTACTATACTAGCGGGAGTGGAGACCCAGTACTTC.

In nucleotides, the CDR3 is TGCAGCGTCGCACTCGGGGGAGGGCCCTACGAGCAGTACTTC. Amino acid sequence: CSVALGGGPYEQYF. The chain couples TRBV29-1 to TRBJ2-7, with 7 bases matching TRBD2. Trimming at V came to 6 bases and at J to 2 bases, leaving 10 bases not matched to a gene. Germline values: CDR1 SQVTM, CDR2 ANQGSEA. The CDR3 contains 14 residues.

The CDR3 sequence: CASSKEGQQETQYF. The CDR3 DNA sequence: TGTGCCAGCAGCAAAGAGGGACAGCAAGAGACCCAGTACTTC. The rearrangement uses TRBV21-1 and TRBJ2-5; the table's TRBD1 call for D was not verified on the DNA. TRBV21-1 represents a pseudogene. This CDR3 spans 14 amino acids.

About this clone: Additional DNA sequences in this sample encode the identical CDR3. The rearrangement links TRBV7-6 to TRBJ2-7; TRBD1 is a possible D gene (6 bases). The V end was cut by 0 bases, the J end by 4 bases, with 7 bases between. Germline-derived CDR1 and CDR2 are SGHVS and FNYEAQ. This CDR3 spans 13 amino acids. CDR3 sequence: CASSLAQGYEQYF. The CDR3 DNA sequence: TGTGCCAGCAGCTTAGCACAGGGTTACGAGCAGTACTTC.

The chain carries TRBV19 and TRBJ2-6; tentatively, D is TRBD2 (5 bases). In germline, CDR1 is LNHDA, CDR2 SQIVND (reference sequence). The CDR3 spans 13 residues. V lost 5 bases and J 9 bases, leaving 11 bases between the germline ends. The CDR3 nucleotides read TGTGCCAGTAGTCGCGGGTCCCTCAACGTCCTGACTTTC. Its protein product is CASSRGSLNVLTF.

The rearrangement joins TRBV10-3 to TRBJ1-5, with 7 bases matching TRBD1. CDR1 is ENHRY and CDR2 is SYGVKD in the germline V gene. V dropped 0 bases and J dropped 4; count of bases not matched to a gene: 9. The CDR3 has 17 amino acids. The CDR3 protein is CAISESNRGAGNQPQHF. The CDR3 coding sequence is TGTGCCATCAGTGAGTCAAACAGGGGCGCGGGTAATCAGCCCCAGCATTTT.

The chain is built from TRBV4-2 and TRBJ2-2; D is unclear. The CDR3 is made up of 15 amino acids. Germline V gene data show CDR1 as LGHNA and CDR2 as YNFKEQ. Trimming took 1 base from V and 4 from J, leaving 10 bases between them. The CDR3 DNA reads TGTGCCAGCAGCCAAGTTTTAGCAGGCACCGGGGAGCTGTTTTTT. Translation: CASSQVLAGTGELFF.

This sequence joins TRBV11-2 and TRBJ2-7; TRBD2 matches at 12 bases. Unmatched junction bases numbered 9, after V lost 3 bases and J lost 3 bases. CDR1 is SGHAT and CDR2 is FQNNGV in the germline V gene. The CDR3 contains 17 residues. CDR3 region: CASSFSTGTSGYYEQYF. The CDR3 DNA reads TGTGCCAGCAGCTTCTCCACCGGGACTAGCGGGTACTACGAGCAGTACTTC.

V and J are TRBV29-1 and TRBJ1-4; tentatively, D is TRBD1 (6 bases). Trimming removed 5 bases at V and 6 bases at J, with 10 bases between. This CDR3 has 12 residues. CDR1 is SQVTM, CDR2 ANQGSEA, per germline. The CDR3 loop is CSVQTGDEKLFF. The CDR3 nucleotides are TGCAGCGTTCAGACAGGAGATGAAAAACTGTTTTTT.

The chain carries TRBV27 and TRBJ2-1; D unresolved. Germline-derived CDR1 and CDR2 are MNHEY and SMNVEV (reference sequence). The CDR3 sequence is 17 residues long. The V and J ends lost 8 bases and 7 bases respectively, with 27 bases between them. CDR3 amino acids: CASASRGPGVLGNEQFF. CDR3 DNA: TGTGCCAGCGCCTCCCGAGGTCCTGGGGTCCTAGGGAATGAGCAGTTCTTC.

The chain uses TRBV9 and TRBJ1-1; maybe TRBD1 (6 bases). Germline V gene lookup returns CDR1 SGDLS and CDR2 YYNGEE. The V end lost 0 bases, the J end lost 5 bases, and 14 bases lay between the germline ends. The CDR3 consists of 15 residues. The CDR3 nucleotides are TGTGCCAGCAGCGTAGCGACAGGTACGGGGACTGAAGCTTTCTTT. Amino acids: CASSVATGTGTEAFF. Complete variable domain (other parts from reference TRBV9 and TRBJ1-1): DSGVTQTPKHLITATGQRVTLRCSPRSGDLSVYWYQQSLDQGLQFLIQYYNGEERAKGNILERFSAQQFPDLHSELNLSSLELGDSALYFCASSVATGTGTEAFFGQGTRLTVV.

The V and J genes are TRBV5-1 and TRBJ2-1; tentative D call: TRBD2 (6 bases). The germline V gene has CDR1 SGHRS and CDR2 YFSETQ. With 2 bases removed from V and 9 bases from J, the gap between germline ends came to 15 bases. The length of the CDR3 is 14 residues. The CDR3 bases are TGCGCCAGCAGCTTCGGGGGAGAGAGAGGTGAGCAGTTCTTC. It translates to CASSFGGERGEQFF.

The genes are TRBV5-1 and TRBJ1-4; possible D gene TRBD1, 5 bases. The CDR3 length is 15 residues. V was cut by 2 bases and J by 8 bases, with 16 bases left in between. Germline-derived CDR1 and CDR2 are SGHRS and YFSETQ. CDR3 sequence (DNA): TGCGCCAGCAGCTTAACGATACCGGGACCCGAAAAACTGTTTTTT. Its protein is CASSLTIPGPEKLFF.

The V gene is TRBV30, the J gene TRBJ1-2; possible D gene TRBD1, 5 bases. Germline V gives CDR1 GTSNPN, CDR2 SVGIG (reference sequence). V lost 0 bases to trimming and J lost 8 bases, with 13 bases between them. The CDR3 contains 13 residues. CDR3 sequence reads: CAWSVRRAEGYTF. The CDR3 DNA reads as TGTGCCTGGAGTGTACGCAGGGCCGAGGGCTACACCTTC.